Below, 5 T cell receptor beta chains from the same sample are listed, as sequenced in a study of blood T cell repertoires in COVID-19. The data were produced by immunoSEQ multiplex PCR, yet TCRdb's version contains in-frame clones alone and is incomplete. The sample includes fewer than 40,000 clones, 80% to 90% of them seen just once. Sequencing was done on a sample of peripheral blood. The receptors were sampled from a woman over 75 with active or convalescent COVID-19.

The CDR3 here is CASSSNQGITEAFF. DNA of the CDR3: TGTGCCAGCAGTTCCAATCAGGGCATAACTGAAGCTTTCTTT. The chain recombines TRBV6-2 or TRBV6-3 with TRBJ1-1, with D possibly being TRBD1 (5 bases). The CDR3 covers 14 residues. Germline values: CDR1 MNHEY, CDR2 SVGEGT. The V gene lost 4 bases and the J gene lost 5 bases, with 14 bases spanning the gap.

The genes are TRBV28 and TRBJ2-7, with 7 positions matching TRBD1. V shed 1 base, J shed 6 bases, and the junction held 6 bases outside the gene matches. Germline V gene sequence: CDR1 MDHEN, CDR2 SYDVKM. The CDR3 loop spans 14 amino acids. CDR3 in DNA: TGTGCCAGCAGTTTATACAGGGGCTTCGGCGAGCAGTACTTC. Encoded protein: CASSLYRGFGEQYF.

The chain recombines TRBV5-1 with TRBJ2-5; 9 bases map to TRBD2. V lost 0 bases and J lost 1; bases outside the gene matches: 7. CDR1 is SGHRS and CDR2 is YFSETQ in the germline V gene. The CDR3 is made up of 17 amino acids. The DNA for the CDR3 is TGCGCCAGCAGCTTGGGTCGGGCTAGCGGGGTCCAAGAGACCCAGTACTTC. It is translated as CASSLGRASGVQETQYF.

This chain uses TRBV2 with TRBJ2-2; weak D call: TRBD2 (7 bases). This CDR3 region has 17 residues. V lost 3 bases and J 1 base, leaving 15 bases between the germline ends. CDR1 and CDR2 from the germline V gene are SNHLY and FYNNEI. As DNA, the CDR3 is TGTGCCAGCAGTGACGATCGGGGGGCTCTGAACACCGGGGAGCTGTTTTTT. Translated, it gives CASSDDRGALNTGELFF.

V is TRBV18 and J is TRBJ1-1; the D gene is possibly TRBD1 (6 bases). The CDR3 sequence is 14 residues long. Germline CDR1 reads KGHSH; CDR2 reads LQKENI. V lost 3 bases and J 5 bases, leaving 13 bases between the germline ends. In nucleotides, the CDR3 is TGTGCCAGCTCACCGAACAGGGTTCGGACTGAAGCTTTCTTT. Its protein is CASSPNRVRTEAFF.